This T cell receptor (beta chain) was found in a study of blood T cells in healthy people across ages. A second 7 to 11 cycle PCR used barcoded and J-beta primers. TCRdb passed the 5' RACE reads through MiXCR, listing each CDR3 protein once. Among approximately 900,000 distinct CDR3 sequences listed, roughly 50% were seen once. Researchers collected roughly 10 milliliters of peripheral blood from every single donor. Germline assignment: CDR1 SQVTM and CDR2 ANQGSEA. The CDR3 is 12 amino acids. For this clonotype: A much bigger clone sits one base away, suggesting this may be a read error.

Sequencing was carried out using blood. The sequence was collected from a man under 40 in good health. The chain links TRBV29-1 to TRBJ1-2; no clear D. CDR3 sequence (DNA): TGCAGCGTTGTGAATATGGGCTATGGCCACACCTTC. Protein sequence: CSVVNMGYGHTF.